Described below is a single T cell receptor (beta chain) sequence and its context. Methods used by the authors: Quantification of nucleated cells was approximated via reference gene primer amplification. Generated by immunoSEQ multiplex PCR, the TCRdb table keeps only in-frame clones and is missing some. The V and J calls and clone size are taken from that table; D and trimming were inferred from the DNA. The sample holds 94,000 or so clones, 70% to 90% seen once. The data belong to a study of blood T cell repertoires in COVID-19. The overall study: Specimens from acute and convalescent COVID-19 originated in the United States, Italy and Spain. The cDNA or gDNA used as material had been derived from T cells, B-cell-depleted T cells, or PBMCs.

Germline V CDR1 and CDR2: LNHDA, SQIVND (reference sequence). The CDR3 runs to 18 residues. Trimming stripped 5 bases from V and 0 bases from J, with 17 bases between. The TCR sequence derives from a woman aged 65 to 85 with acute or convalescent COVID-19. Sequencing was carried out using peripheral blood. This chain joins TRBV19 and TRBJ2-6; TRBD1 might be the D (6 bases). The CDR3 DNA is TGTGCCAGTAGTCCCACAGGGAATTCCCCCTCTGGGGCCAACGTCCTGACTTTC. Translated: CASSPTGNSPSGANVLTF.